This T cell receptor (beta chain) was documented in a study of Graves' ophthalmopathy and Graves' hyperthyroidism. This clonotype was seen at least ten times. The ends lost 7 bases at V and 2 bases at J; junction bases unmatched: 9. Germline CDR1 and CDR2: MDHEN and SYDVKM. This CDR3 is 15 amino acids long. TCR beta CDR3 amplification used RNA transcripts. An opening RT-PCR round employed HTBI primers and preceded a second-round multiplex PCR. TCRdb used MiXCR to reprocess the multiplex PCR reads, holding one entry per CDR3 protein. The sample has 150,000 or so distinct CDR3 sequences, 39% seen once. Physicians reached a diagnosis by relying on clinical symptoms, serum thyroxine, TRAb, thyroid ultrasound and orbital computed tomography.

The clonotype was recovered from a man between 25 and 39 years old with Graves' ophthalmopathy. The sequencing sample was made of peripheral blood. The rearrangement joins TRBV28 to TRBJ2-7; 9 bases match TRBD1. As DNA, the CDR3 is TGTGCCAGCACTCCTCTCACAGGGGGCCCCTACGAGCAGTACTTC. It yields the protein CASTPLTGGPYEQYF.